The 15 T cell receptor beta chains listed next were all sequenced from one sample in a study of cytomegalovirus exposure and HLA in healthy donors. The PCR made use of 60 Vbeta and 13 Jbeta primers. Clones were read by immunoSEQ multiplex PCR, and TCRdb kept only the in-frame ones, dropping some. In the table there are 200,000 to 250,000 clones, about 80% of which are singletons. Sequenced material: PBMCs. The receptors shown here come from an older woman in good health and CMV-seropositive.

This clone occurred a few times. The chain's CDR3 is CASSQDITATNEKLFF. The CDR3 nucleotides read TGCGCCAGCAGCCAAGATATCACAGCAACTAATGAAAAACTGTTTTTT. The rearrangement links TRBV4-1 to TRBJ1-4; D call uncertain. From germline, CDR1 is MGHRA and CDR2 YSYEKL. Trimming stripped 0 bases from V and 0 bases from J, with 8 bases between. The CDR3 contains 16 residues.

CDR3 in amino acids: CASSIAGRETYEQYF. As DNA, the CDR3 is TGTGCCAGTAGTATAGCGGGCAGGGAAACCTACGAGCAGTACTTC. V usage is TRBV19 and J usage is TRBJ2-7; a weak D match, TRBD1 (5 bases). V was cut by 1 base and J by 2 bases, with 12 bases left in between. The CDR3 contains 15 residues. Looked up from germline, CDR1 is LNHDA and CDR2 is SQIVND (reference sequence).

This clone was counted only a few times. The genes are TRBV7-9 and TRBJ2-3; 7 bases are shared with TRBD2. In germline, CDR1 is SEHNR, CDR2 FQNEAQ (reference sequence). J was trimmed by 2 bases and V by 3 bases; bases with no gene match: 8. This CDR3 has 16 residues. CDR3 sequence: CASSFGPSGLTDTQYF. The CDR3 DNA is TGTGCCAGCAGCTTTGGGCCTAGCGGCCTCACAGATACGCAGTATTTT.

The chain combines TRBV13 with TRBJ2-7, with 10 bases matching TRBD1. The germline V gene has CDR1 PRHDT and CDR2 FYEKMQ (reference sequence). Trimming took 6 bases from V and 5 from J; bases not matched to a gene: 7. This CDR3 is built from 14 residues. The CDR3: CASSSGTGVHEQYF. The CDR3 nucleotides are TGTGCCAGCAGTTCCGGGACAGGGGTCCACGAGCAGTACTTC.

The CDR3 DNA reads as TGTGCCTGGAGCCCGTCTAATTCACCCCTCCACTTT. This gives the protein CAWSPSNSPLHF. The rearrangement links TRBV30 to TRBJ1-6, with D unresolved. Trimming took off 3 bases at V and 6 bases at J, with 6 bases between the two ends. This CDR3 has 12 amino acids. Germline CDR1 reads GTSNPN; CDR2 reads SVGIG (reference sequence).

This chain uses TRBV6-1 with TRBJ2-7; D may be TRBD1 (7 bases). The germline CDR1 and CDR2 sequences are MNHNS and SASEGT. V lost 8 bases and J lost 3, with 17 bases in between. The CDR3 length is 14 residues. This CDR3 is CASWRGQTFYEQYF. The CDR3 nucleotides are TGTGCCAGCTGGCGGGGACAGACATTCTACGAGCAGTACTTC.

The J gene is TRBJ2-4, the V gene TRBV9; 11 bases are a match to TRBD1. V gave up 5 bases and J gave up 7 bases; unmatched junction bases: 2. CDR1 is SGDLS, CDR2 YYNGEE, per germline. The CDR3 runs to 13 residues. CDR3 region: CASRGQGENIQYF. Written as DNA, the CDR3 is TGTGCCAGCAGGGGACAGGGGGAGAACATTCAGTACTTC.

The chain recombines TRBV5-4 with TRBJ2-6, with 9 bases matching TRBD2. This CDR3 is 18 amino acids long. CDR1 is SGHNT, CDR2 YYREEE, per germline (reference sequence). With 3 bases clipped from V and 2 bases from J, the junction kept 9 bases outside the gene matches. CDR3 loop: CASSSLAGVPPGANVLTF. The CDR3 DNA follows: TGTGCCAGCAGCTCATTAGCGGGAGTCCCCCCTGGGGCCAACGTCCTGACTTTC.

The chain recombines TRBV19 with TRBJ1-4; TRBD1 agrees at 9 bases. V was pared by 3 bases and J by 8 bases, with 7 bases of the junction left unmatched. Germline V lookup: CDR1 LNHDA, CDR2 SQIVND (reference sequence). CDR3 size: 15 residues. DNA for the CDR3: TGTGCCAGTAGTATCCGGACAGGGGCAGGAGAAAAACTGTTTTTT. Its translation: CASSIRTGAGEKLFF.

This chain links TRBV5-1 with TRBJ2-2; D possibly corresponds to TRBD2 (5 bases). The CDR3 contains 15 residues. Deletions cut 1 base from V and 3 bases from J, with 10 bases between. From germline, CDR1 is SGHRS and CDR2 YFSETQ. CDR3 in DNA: TGCGCCAGCAGCTTGAATAGGCGGGACACCGGGGAGCTGTTTTTT. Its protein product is CASSLNRRDTGELFF.

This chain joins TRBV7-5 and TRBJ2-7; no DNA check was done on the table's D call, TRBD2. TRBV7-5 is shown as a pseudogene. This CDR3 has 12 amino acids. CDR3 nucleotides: TGTGCCAGAAGCCTTAGCGAATACGAGCAGTACTTC. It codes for CARSLSEYEQYF.

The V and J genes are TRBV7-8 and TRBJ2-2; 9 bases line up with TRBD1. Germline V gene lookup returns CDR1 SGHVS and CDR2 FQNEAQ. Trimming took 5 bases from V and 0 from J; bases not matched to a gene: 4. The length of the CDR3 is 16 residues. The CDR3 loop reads CASSPRTGANTGELFF. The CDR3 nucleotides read TGTGCCAGCAGCCCCCGGACAGGGGCGAACACCGGGGAGCTGTTTTTT.

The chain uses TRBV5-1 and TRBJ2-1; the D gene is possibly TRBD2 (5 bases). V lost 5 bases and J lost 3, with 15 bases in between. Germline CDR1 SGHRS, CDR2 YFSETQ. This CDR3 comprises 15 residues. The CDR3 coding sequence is TGCGCCAGCAGACAAATATTCGGGGACTACAATGAGCAGTTCTTC. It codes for CASRQIFGDYNEQFF.

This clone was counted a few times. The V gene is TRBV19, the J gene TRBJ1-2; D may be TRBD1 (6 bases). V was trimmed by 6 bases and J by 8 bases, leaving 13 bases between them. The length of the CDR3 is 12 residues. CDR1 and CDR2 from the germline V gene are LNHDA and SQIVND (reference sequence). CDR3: CASRHQGKGYTF. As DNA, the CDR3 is TGTGCCAGTAGGCACCAGGGGAAGGGCTACACCTTC.

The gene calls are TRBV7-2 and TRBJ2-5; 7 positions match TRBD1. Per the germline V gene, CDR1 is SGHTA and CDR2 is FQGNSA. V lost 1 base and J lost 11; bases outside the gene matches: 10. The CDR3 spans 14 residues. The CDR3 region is CASSLGGQTGRQYF. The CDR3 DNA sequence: TGTGCCAGCAGCTTAGGGGGACAGACGGGCCGGCAGTACTTC.